The 26 T cell receptor beta chains presented below share a single source sample, sequenced in a study of blood T cells in healthy people across ages. A second PCR, run for roughly 7 to 11 cycles, used a sample-barcoded 5' primer plus a J-beta primer mix. TCRdb reprocessed the 5' RACE reads with MiXCR, giving one entry per CDR3 protein. This table has over 1.5 million distinct CDR3 sequences, 49% appearing once. Sequencing was performed on blood. The source is a woman in her thirties or forties in good health.

This clonotype came up a few times. The CDR3 region has the DNA TGTGCCAGCAGAAAGGACAGGGGCTCCTACGAGCAGTACTTC. Its protein is CASRKDRGSYEQYF. V gene TRBV28 combines with J gene TRBJ2-7; 9 nucleotides align to TRBD1. The CDR3 sequence is 14 residues long. J was trimmed by 0 bases and V by 6 bases; bases with no gene match: 3. The germline gives CDR1 MDHEN, CDR2 SYDVKM.

This clonotype was seen just once. The chain carries TRBV4-3 and TRBJ2-4; possibly TRBD1 for D (5 bases). Trimming left V 4 bases short and J 2 bases short, with 18 bases between. The CDR3 covers 17 residues. CDR1 is LGHNA and CDR2 is YSLEER in the germline V gene. The CDR3 bases are TGCGCCAGCAGCCTAACAGGATTGAGTCGGACCAAAAACATTCAGTACTTC. It is translated as CASSLTGLSRTKNIQYF.

The gene calls are TRBV15 and TRBJ2-3; 7 bases agree with TRBD2. The CDR3 totals 15 residues. V lost 0 bases to trimming and J lost 4 bases; unmatched junction nucleotides: 4. Looked up from germline, CDR1 is LNHNV and CDR2 is YYDKDF (reference sequence). The CDR3 coding sequence is TGTGCCACCAGCAGAGAGATGGGGGGGGCAGATACGCAGTATTTT. Encoded protein: CATSREMGGADTQYF.

The CDR3 here is CSARSPGGGRGHTF. The CDR3 bases are TGCAGTGCTAGATCACCAGGGGGGGGACGGGGCCACACCTTC. The chain has TRBV20-1 and TRBJ1-2, with 7 positions matching TRBD1. The CDR3 covers 14 residues. The germline CDR1 and CDR2 sequences are DFQATT and SNEGSKA (reference sequence). V trimming: 2 bases; J trimming: 12 bases; junction bases outside the gene matches: 15.

V usage is TRBV27 and J usage is TRBJ2-3; 10 bases agree with TRBD2. The CDR3 contains 16 residues. Germline trimming cut 3 bases from V and 5 bases from J; bases unmatched to any gene: 8. Per the germline V gene, CDR1 is MNHEY and CDR2 is SMNVEV (reference sequence). The CDR3 DNA follows: TGTGCCAGCAGTTTCGAAGCGGGGGGGCTATTAGATACGCAGTATTTT. This gives the protein CASSFEAGGLLDTQYF.

About this clonotype: A junction boundary mismatches the germline segment, possibly from a read error. The chain combines TRBV10-3 with TRBJ2-5; D may be TRBD2 (6 bases). This CDR3 is 13 amino acids long. The germline V gene has CDR1 ENHRY and CDR2 SYGVKD. CDR3 loop: CAIGDREQETHYF. The CDR3 DNA reads as TGTGCCATCGGCGACCGGGAGCAAGAGACCCACTACTTC.

The chain employs TRBV6-1 and TRBJ2-3, with TRBD2 identical over 7 bases. Trimming cost V 3 bases and J 2 bases; bases outside gene matches: 5. This CDR3 region has 15 residues. CDR1 is MNHNS and CDR2 is SASEGT in the germline V gene. The DNA for the CDR3 is TGTGCCAGCAGTGACAGCGGGATCTTCACAGATACGCAGTATTTT. Translated, it gives CASSDSGIFTDTQYF.

This clonotype was detected only a few times. The chain recombines TRBV4-2 with TRBJ2-1; 7 nucleotides match TRBD2. The trim removed 0 bases at V and 5 bases at J, leaving 7 bases unmatched. Germline V gene data show CDR1 as LGHNA and CDR2 as YNFKEQ. This CDR3 contains 16 residues. The CDR3 region is CASSQEEAGNHNEQFF. The CDR3 nucleotides read TGTGCCAGCAGCCAAGAAGAAGCGGGGAACCACAATGAGCAGTTCTTC.

The genes are TRBV7-2 and TRBJ1-1; D remains ambiguous. Germline assignment: CDR1 SGHTA and CDR2 FQGNSA. The CDR3 runs to 15 residues. Trimming left V 1 base short and J 1 base short, with 10 bases between. The CDR3 DNA reads TGTGCCAGCAGCTTAGAGGGAGGATGGAACACTGAAGCTTTCTTT. Its translation is CASSLEGGWNTEAFF.

This clonotype was seen more than once but under ten times. V gene TRBV27 combines with J gene TRBJ2-4, with D perhaps given as TRBD1 or TRBD2 (6 bases each). Germline lookup yields CDR1 MNHEY and CDR2 SMNVEV (reference sequence). V dropped 10 bases and J dropped 2 bases, with 21 bases sitting between them. The CDR3 is made up of 16 amino acids. CDR3 nucleotide sequence: TGTGCCACCTCCCCAACAGGGAGCGGGTCCAAAAACATTCAGTACTTC. It yields the protein CATSPTGSGSKNIQYF.

This clonotype was detected only once. The J gene is TRBJ1-2, the V gene TRBV25-1, with a weak D call TRBD1 (6 bases). The CDR3 spans 15 residues. V was cut by 3 bases and J by 2 bases, with 13 bases left in between. CDR1 is MGHDK, CDR2 SYGVNS, per germline. CDR3 loop: CASSDAGQQNYGYTF. The CDR3 DNA sequence: TGTGCCAGCAGTGACGCGGGACAACAGAACTATGGCTACACCTTC.

The V and J genes are TRBV27 and TRBJ2-7; 8 bases are shared with TRBD1. The CDR3 runs to 15 residues. From germline, CDR1 is MNHEY and CDR2 SMNVEV (reference sequence). V lost 2 bases to trimming and J lost 4 bases; unmatched junction nucleotides: 7. CDR3 sequence (DNA): TGTGCCAGCAGTTTAACAGGGGGGAGGAAATACGAGCAGTACTTC. This translates into CASSLTGGRKYEQYF.

This clonotype appeared a few times. The rearrangement links TRBV4-2 to TRBJ2-7, with a weak D call TRBD1 (6 bases). The germline V gene encodes CDR1 LGHNA and CDR2 YNFKEQ. The CDR3 runs to 15 residues. The V and J ends lost 0 bases and 4 bases respectively, with 13 bases between them. The CDR3 DNA reads TGTGCCAGCAGCCAAGAAAATGGGGGCCGGTACGAGCAGTACTTC. It specifies CASSQENGGRYEQYF.

This clonotype was counted once. The DNA of the CDR3 is TGTGCCAGCATGGAGTGGAAGGCGGAACAAGAGACCCAGTACTTC. Its protein is CASMEWKAEQETQYF. The rearrangement joins TRBV6-2 or TRBV6-3 to TRBJ2-4; D unresolved. With the DNA end fitting TRBJ2-5 better, the J assignment may be wrong. The CDR3 covers 15 residues. Germline V lookup: CDR1 MNHEY, CDR2 SVGEGT.

The chain joins TRBV24-1 to TRBJ2-5; TRBD2 matches 7 bases. CDR1 KGHDR and CDR2 SFDVKD come from the germline V gene. V trimming: 10 bases; J trimming: 5 bases; junction bases outside the gene matches: 3. The CDR3 is 11 amino acids. The CDR3 nucleotides are TGTGCCACTGAAGCGGGGGAGACCCAGTACTTC. It codes for CATEAGETQYF.

This clonotype was counted only a few times. This sequence joins TRBV4-1 and TRBJ2-1; 7 bases match TRBD2. Germline CDR1 MGHRA, CDR2 YSYEKL. J was trimmed by 13 bases and V by 4 bases; bases with no gene match: 10. The CDR3 has 13 amino acids. The CDR3 reads CASSPGRFQPQFF. Written as DNA, the CDR3 is TGCGCCAGCAGCCCCGGGAGGTTCCAGCCACAGTTCTTC.

V gene TRBV10-3 combines with J gene TRBJ2-3; 13 nucleotides line up with TRBD2. The germline gives CDR1 ENHRY, CDR2 SYGVKD. V trimming: 4 bases; J trimming: 1 base; junction bases outside the gene matches: 2. There are 16 residues in the CDR3. This chain's CDR3 is CAISGTSGGRTDTQYF. The CDR3 DNA sequence: TGTGCCATCAGTGGGACTAGCGGGGGCCGCACAGATACGCAGTATTTT.

The rearrangement joins TRBV7-2 to TRBJ2-2; 10 bases match TRBD2. Germline CDR1 SGHTA, CDR2 FQGNSA. The CDR3 is made up of 17 amino acids. V lost 8 bases, J lost 5 bases, and 14 bases stayed unmatched. In DNA, the CDR3 is TGTGCCAGCTCTAGCGGGGGACCTGCAAAGACGACCGGGGAGCTGTTTTTT. Residues: CASSSGGPAKTTGELFF.

V and J are TRBV7-6 and TRBJ2-1; no definite D call. CDR3 length: 15 residues. Trimming left V 0 bases short and J 0 bases short, with 6 bases between. Germline V gene sequence: CDR1 SGHVS, CDR2 FNYEAQ. CDR3 bases: TGTGCCAGCAGCTTAGCAACCATCTCCTACAATGAGCAGTTCTTC. Translated: CASSLATISYNEQFF.

The CDR3 loop reads CASHASGASTDTQYF. The CDR3 DNA reads TGTGCCAGCCACGCTTCGGGGGCAAGCACAGATACGCAGTATTTT. The chain joins TRBV6-5 to TRBJ2-3; tentatively, D is TRBD1 or TRBD2 (6 bases each). Germline CDR1 reads MNHEY; CDR2 reads SVGAGI. Trimming removed 8 bases at V and 0 bases at J, with 15 bases between. The CDR3 is made up of 15 amino acids.

The chain couples TRBV6-2 or TRBV6-3 to TRBJ2-1, with D perhaps matching TRBD1 or TRBD2 (6 bases each). This CDR3 contains 17 residues. Germline values: CDR1 MNHEY, CDR2 SVGEGT. Trimming left V 0 bases short and J 3 bases short, with 15 bases between. DNA of the CDR3: TGTGCCAGCAGTTACTCTCAATTCGGGGGCCGCTACAATGAGCAGTTCTTC. Its protein is CASSYSQFGGRYNEQFF.

V and J are TRBV20-1 and TRBJ1-2; perhaps TRBD1 as D (6 bases). V was trimmed by 3 bases and J by 5 bases, leaving 22 bases between them. CDR1 is DFQATT and CDR2 is SNEGSKA in the germline V gene (reference sequence). The CDR3 is 16 amino acids. CDR3 sequence reads: CSARGAGFAKPYGYTF. The CDR3 region has the DNA TGCAGTGCTAGGGGGGCAGGATTCGCAAAACCATATGGCTACACCTTC.

V gene TRBV5-1 combines with J gene TRBJ1-4, with 9 bases matching TRBD1. Trimming cost V 4 bases and J 1 base; bases outside gene matches: 14. The CDR3 length is 19 residues. Germline V gives CDR1 SGHRS, CDR2 YFSETQ. CDR3 nucleotide sequence: TGCGCCAGCAGCAATGGACCGGGACAGGGCAGGTTAACTAATGAAAAACTGTTTTTT. It specifies CASSNGPGQGRLTNEKLFF.

This rearrangement joins TRBV13 to TRBJ1-2, with unresolved D. The CDR3 consists of 14 residues. V shed 0 bases and J shed 7 bases, with 12 bases lying between them. Germline V gene lookup returns CDR1 PRHDT and CDR2 FYEKMQ (reference sequence). CDR3 residues: CASSLGRVGSGYTF. The CDR3 DNA reads as TGTGCCAGCAGCTTAGGCCGGGTGGGGAGTGGCTACACCTTC.

This clonotype has a handful of counts. The V and J genes are TRBV6-2 or TRBV6-3 and TRBJ1-5, with D perhaps TRBD1 (5 bases). V lost 4 bases to trimming and J lost 3 bases, with 16 bases between them. The CDR3 is made up of 16 amino acids. Germline CDR1 MNHEY, CDR2 SVGEGT. The CDR3 coding sequence is TGTGCCAGCAGTTCCCAAAGGGGCGAAGACAATCAGCCCCAGCATTTT. It specifies CASSSQRGEDNQPQHF.

This chain links TRBV6-5 with TRBJ2-7; 10 bases are shared with TRBD1. The length of the CDR3 is 14 residues. Germline-derived CDR1 and CDR2 are MNHEY and SVGAGI. V was clipped by 8 bases and J by 1 base; unmatched bases: 5. This chain's CDR3 is CASGRDRGSYEQYF. The CDR3, as DNA: TGTGCCAGCGGCCGGGACAGGGGATCCTACGAGCAGTACTTC.